This TCR beta chain was identified in a study of cytomegalovirus exposure and HLA in healthy donors. For the study at large: From HLA-typed donors, an early data release held about 85 million unique TCRs. Notes on the study in general: For most TCR beta V segments, an earlier analysis put the productive rate at about 87% or about 30% of the time. Immune exposure information comprised only CMV serostatus.

The CDR3 covers 16 residues. Germline-derived CDR1 and CDR2 are GTSNPN and SVGIG (reference sequence). V trimming: 4 bases; J trimming: 1 base; junction bases outside the gene matches: 6. Concerning this clone: Its antigen is not known.

PCR was performed using 60 Vbeta and 13 Jbeta primers. The data were produced by immunoSEQ multiplex PCR, yet TCRdb's version contains in-frame clones alone and is incomplete. The table records around 130,000 clones, 80% of them present only once. Sequencing used PBMCs. This clonotype originated in a man aged 40-49 years in good health and CMV-seronegative. This sequence joins TRBV30 and TRBJ1-5; 11 nucleotides match TRBD1. The CDR3 here is CAWTPGQGVSNQPQHF. CDR3 DNA sequence: TGTGCCTGGACGCCGGGACAGGGGGTAAGCAATCAGCCCCAGCATTTT.